This TCR beta chain was captured by sequencing in a study of blood T cell repertoires in COVID-19. Study-wide background: The United States, Italy and Spain were the sources of the acute and convalescent COVID-19 samples. T cells, B-cell-depleted T cells, or PBMCs provided the cDNA or gDNA that served as material.

TCRdb's copy holds only in-frame clones and misses some; the assay was immunoSEQ multiplex PCR. The profile shows under 400,000 clones, 65% to 90% of them singletons. This study enrolled people aged 18 to 89 from about two dozen US geographic areas. Cohorts were determined from participant-reported clinical history. Per the germline V gene, CDR1 is DFQATT and CDR2 is SNEGSKA (reference sequence). There are 14 residues in the CDR3. V shed 3 bases and J 7 bases; nucleotides not matched to a gene: 6. V and J are TRBV20-1 and TRBJ1-4; TRBD1 matches at 9 bases. The sequenced sample consisted of PBMCs or T cells enriched from blood (not recorded which). This clonotype was obtained from a woman in her thirties or forties with acute COVID-19. CDR3 region: CSASFGTGFEKLFF. The CDR3 DNA follows: TGCAGTGCTAGTTTTGGGACAGGGTTTGAAAAACTGTTTTTT.